Listed below are T cell receptor beta chains from one sample, sequenced in a study of OX40 agonist ivuxolimab in advanced cancers. Here immunoSEQ multiplex PCR was the method, and the copy in TCRdb shows in-frame clones only, minus some. This table has around 80,000 clones, over 75% appearing once. The sequencing here drew on CD4+ or CD8+ T cells sorted from blood, taken in a trial of the OX40 agonist ivuxolimab. The receptors originated from an adult with an advanced solid tumor such as melanoma, head and neck, liver or kidney cancer. CDR3s include the opening cysteine and the closing phenylalanine or tryptophan.

v_call: TRBV19
cdr3_aa: CASSMIQGGYTF

v_call: TRBV6-4
cdr3_aa: CASSDRGGEKLFF

v_call: TRBV9
cdr3_aa: CASSIGLAGEYEQYF

v_call: TRBV6-1
cdr3_aa: CASSGVKGAYEQYF

v_call: TRBV7-2
cdr3_aa: CASSLTMAGYTYEQYF

v_call: TRBV2
cdr3_aa: CASSYQGGVNTEAFF

v_call: TRBV21-1
cdr3_aa: CASSKSGTRDEQYF

v_call: TRBV11-3
cdr3_aa: CASSPKGNRDGYEQYF

v_call: TRBV7-2
cdr3_aa: CASSFSPNTEAFF

v_call: TRBV19
cdr3_aa: CASTSPPGTQYF

v_call: TRBV19
cdr3_aa: CASSIVSENIQYF

v_call: TRBV5-1
cdr3_aa: CASSPWADQETQYF

v_call: TRBV30
cdr3_aa: CAWGTGWDYGYTF

v_call: TRBV7-9
cdr3_aa: CASSPGQTYEQYF

v_call: TRBV18
cdr3_aa: CASSPRESDEKLFF

v_call: TRBV29-1
cdr3_aa: CSVAGQISYEQYF

v_call: TRBV5-6
cdr3_aa: CASSPLAGIVRNEQFF

v_call: TRBV5-1
cdr3_aa: CASSAGTERSTIYF

v_call: TRBV29-1
cdr3_aa: CSVGLAGRTYEQYF

v_call: TRBV28
cdr3_aa: CASSLNRGNTEAFF

v_call: TRBV7-7
cdr3_aa: CASSLSRGTDTQYF

v_call: TRBV28
cdr3_aa: CASSFVRGYSYEQYF

v_call: TRBV15
cdr3_aa: CATSRGADTQYF

v_call: TRBV7-9
cdr3_aa: CASSLDGNPLDTQYF

v_call: TRBV4-1
cdr3_aa: CASSLQGASETQYF

v_call: TRBV5-6
cdr3_aa: CASSRQGYEQYF

v_call: TRBV6-5
cdr3_aa: CASSSIGQYNSPLHF

v_call: TRBV18
cdr3_aa: CASSPRTGDGYTF

v_call: TRBV29-1
cdr3_aa: CSVELGQGTGEKLFF

v_call: TRBV6-6
cdr3_aa: CASSRQGSYEQYF

v_call: TRBV7-9
cdr3_aa: CASSLGQDSSEAFF

v_call: TRBV11-2
cdr3_aa: CASSFYTDTQYF

v_call: TRBV29-1
cdr3_aa: CSVRTGTNTGELFF

v_call: TRBV11-2
cdr3_aa: CASSLARSSYEQYF

v_call: TRBV12-5
cdr3_aa: CASGLNRANTEAFF

v_call: TRBV4-2
cdr3_aa: CASSLAGSGGAYEQYF

v_call: TRBV11-3
cdr3_aa: CASSLGAAAGSTDTQYF

v_call: TRBV4-3
cdr3_aa: CASSQDFGTEAFF

v_call: TRBV4-3
cdr3_aa: CASSQDHEGRDTQYF

v_call: TRBV5-1
cdr3_aa: CASSSRDGNYEQYF

v_call: TRBV11-3
cdr3_aa: CASSSAGEGTEAFF

v_call: TRBV2
cdr3_aa: CASRDRGTSTEAFF

v_call: TRBV6-6
cdr3_aa: CASAGGGSTNEKLFF

v_call: TRBV7-2
cdr3_aa: CASSPGGGNSPLHF

v_call: TRBV5-4
cdr3_aa: CASSLGTEQETQYF

v_call: TRBV6-1
cdr3_aa: CASSERGGESTDTQYF

v_call: TRBV4-1
cdr3_aa: CASSQEVGTRNEQFF

v_call: TRBV18
cdr3_aa: CASSREGTEAFF

v_call: TRBV11-2
cdr3_aa: CASSSYRGRTAGELFF